These T cell receptor beta chains were read from a single sample in a study of blood T cells in healthy people across ages. One entry per CDR3 protein, called by TCRdb with MiXCR from the 5' RACE reads. This table has some 1.5 million distinct CDR3 sequences, about 30% appearing once. Sequencing used blood. These receptors were taken from a woman in her thirties in good health. CDR3s include the opening cysteine and the closing phenylalanine or tryptophan. D genes are given only for firm matches. Clone size appears in some rows only: once, few, many, or a class for an expanded clone.

D gene,clone size,V gene,J gene,CDR3 protein,CDR3 DNA
NA,NA,TRBV28,TRBJ1-4,CASSFMDSTNEKLFF,TGTGCCAGCAGTTTCATGGATTCAACTAACGAAAAACTGTTTTTT
TRBD2,NA,TRBV29-1,TRBJ2-1,CSAGGGLAEETQFF,TGCAGCGCGGGAGGGGGACTAGCGGAAGAGACCCAGTTCTTC
TRBD2,few,TRBV11-2,TRBJ2-4,CASSFGLAGGTKNIQYF,TGTGCCAGCAGCTTTGGACTAGCGGGGGGTACCAAAAACATTCAGTACTTC
NA,few,TRBV4-2,TRBJ2-7,CASSQGQVNSYEQYF,TGTGCCAGCAGCCAAGGACAGGTAAACTCCTACGAGCAGTACTTC
NA,once,TRBV7-9,TRBJ2-2,CASSLGRMEVGELFF,TGTGCCAGCAGCTTGGGACGTATGGAGGTTGGGGAGCTGTTTTTT
TRBD1,NA,TRBV10-3,TRBJ2-1,CAIRGQEPHNEQFF,TGTGCCATCAGGGGACAGGAGCCTCACAATGAGCAGTTCTTC
TRBD2,NA,TRBV29-1,TRBJ2-1,CSVVTSGNAYEQFF,TGCAGCGTAGTGACTAGCGGGAACGCCTACGAGCAGTTCTTC
TRBD2,many,TRBV15,TRBJ2-1,CATSRADSGGAEQFF,TGTGCCACCAGCAGAGCTGATAGCGGGGGCGCCGAGCAGTTCTTC
NA,NA,TRBV5-1,TRBJ2-7,CSSSLDRRGAYEQYF,TGCTCCAGCAGCTTGGACAGGAGGGGTGCCTACGAGCAGTACTTC
TRBD2,few,TRBV20-1,TRBJ2-7,CSVKGREAREQYF,TGCAGTGTAAAAGGGCGGGAGGCGAGGGAGCAGTACTTC
NA,many,TRBV11-2,TRBJ2-7,CASSLVSGSLYEQYF,TGTGCCAGCAGCTTAGTTTCCGGGAGTCTATACGAGCAGTACTTC